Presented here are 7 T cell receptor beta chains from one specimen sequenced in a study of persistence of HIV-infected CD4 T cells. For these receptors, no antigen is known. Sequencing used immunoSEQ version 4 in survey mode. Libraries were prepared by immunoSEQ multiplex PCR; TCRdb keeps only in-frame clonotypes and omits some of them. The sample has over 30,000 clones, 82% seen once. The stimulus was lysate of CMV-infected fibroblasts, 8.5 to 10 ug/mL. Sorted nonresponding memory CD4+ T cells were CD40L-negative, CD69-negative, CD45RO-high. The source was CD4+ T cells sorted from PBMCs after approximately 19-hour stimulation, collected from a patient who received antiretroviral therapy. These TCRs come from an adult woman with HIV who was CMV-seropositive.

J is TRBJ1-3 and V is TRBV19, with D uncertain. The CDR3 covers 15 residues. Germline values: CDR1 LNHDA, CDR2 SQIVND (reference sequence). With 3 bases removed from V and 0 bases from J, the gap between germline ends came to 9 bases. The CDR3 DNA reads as TGTGCCAGTAGTATTTCCGTGAGCTCTGGAAACACCATATATTTT. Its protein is CASSISVSSGNTIYF.

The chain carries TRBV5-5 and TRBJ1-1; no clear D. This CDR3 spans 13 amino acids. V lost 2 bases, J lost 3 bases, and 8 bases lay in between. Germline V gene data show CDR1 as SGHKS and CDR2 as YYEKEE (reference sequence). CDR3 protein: CASSLTRDTEAFF. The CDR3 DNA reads TGTGCCAGCAGCTTAACAAGGGACACTGAAGCTTTCTTT.

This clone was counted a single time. CDR3 region: CASSLQGNEKLFF. DNA for the CDR3: TGCGCCAGCAGCCTACAGGGTAATGAAAAACTGTTTTTT. The V call is TRBV5-1, the J call TRBJ1-4; possible D gene TRBD1, 6 bases. CDR3 length: 13 amino acids. Germline V gene lookup returns CDR1 SGHRS and CDR2 YFSETQ. V lost 4 bases, J lost 4 bases, and 8 bases lay in between. Together with reference TRBV5-1 and TRBJ1-4, the CDR3 gives the full variable domain: KAGVTQTPRYLIKTRGQQVTLSCSPISGHRSVSWYQQTPGQGLQFLFEYFSETQRNKGNFPGRFSGRQFSNSRSEMNVSTLELGDSALYLCASSLQGNEKLFFGSGTQLSVL.

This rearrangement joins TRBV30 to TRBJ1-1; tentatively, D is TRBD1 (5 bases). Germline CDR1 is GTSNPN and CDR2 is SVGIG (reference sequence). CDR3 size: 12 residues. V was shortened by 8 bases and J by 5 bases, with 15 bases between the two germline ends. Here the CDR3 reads CATGRAWTEAFF. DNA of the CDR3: TGTGCCACGGGCAGGGCCTGGACTGAAGCTTTCTTT.

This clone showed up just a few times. CDR3 bases: TGTGCCAGTAGTATAGCAGAGGGAGTGGGTAAGACCCAGTACTTC. The encoded protein is CASSIAEGVGKTQYF. The V and J genes are TRBV19 and TRBJ2-5; D is perhaps TRBD2 (5 bases). The CDR3 is made up of 15 amino acids. Germline CDR1 and CDR2: LNHDA and SQIVND (reference sequence). V lost 1 base to trimming and J lost 6 bases, with 15 bases between them. The variable domain in full, completed from reference TRBV19 and TRBJ2-5, reads DGGITQSPKYLFRKEGQNVTLSCEQNLNHDAMYWYRQDPGQGLRLIYYSQIVNDFQKGDIAEGYSVSREKKESFPLTVTSAQKNPTAFYLCASSIAEGVGKTQYFGPGTRLLVL.

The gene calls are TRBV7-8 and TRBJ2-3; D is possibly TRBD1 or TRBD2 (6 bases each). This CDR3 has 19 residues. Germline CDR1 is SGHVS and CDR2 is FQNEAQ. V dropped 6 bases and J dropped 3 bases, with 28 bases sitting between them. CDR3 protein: CASRSTRLWGARWTDTQYF. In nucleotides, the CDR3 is TGTGCCAGCAGAAGTACCCGACTCTGGGGGGCGCGATGGACAGATACGCAGTATTTT.

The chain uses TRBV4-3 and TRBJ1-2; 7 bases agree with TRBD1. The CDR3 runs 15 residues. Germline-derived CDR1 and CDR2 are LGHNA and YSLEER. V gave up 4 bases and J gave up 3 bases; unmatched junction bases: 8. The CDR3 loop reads CASSPSTGSYYGYTF. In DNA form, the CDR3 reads TGCGCCAGCAGCCCGTCGACAGGGTCGTACTATGGCTACACCTTC.